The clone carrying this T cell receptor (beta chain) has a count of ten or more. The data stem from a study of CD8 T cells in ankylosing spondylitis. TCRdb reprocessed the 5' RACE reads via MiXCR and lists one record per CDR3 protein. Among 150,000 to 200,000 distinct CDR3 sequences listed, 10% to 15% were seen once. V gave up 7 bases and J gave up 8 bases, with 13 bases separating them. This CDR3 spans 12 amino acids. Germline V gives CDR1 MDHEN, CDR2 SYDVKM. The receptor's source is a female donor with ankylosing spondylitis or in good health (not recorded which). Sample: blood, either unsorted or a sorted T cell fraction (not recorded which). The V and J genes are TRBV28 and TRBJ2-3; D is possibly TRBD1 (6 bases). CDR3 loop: CASNTRGGTQYF. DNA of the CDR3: TGTGCCAGCAACACTAGAGGGGGTACGCAGTATTTT. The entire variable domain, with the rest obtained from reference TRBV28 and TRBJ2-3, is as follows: DVKVTQSSRYLVKRTGEKVFLECVQDMDHENMFWYRQDPGLGLRLIYFSYDVKMKEKGDIPEGYSVSREKKERFSLILESASTNQTSMYLCASNTRGGTQYFGPGTRLTVL.